This TCR beta chain emerged from a study of cytomegalovirus exposure and HLA in healthy donors. Background on the study: Prior work identified around 110 million unique TCR beta sequences in some 180 million T cells. General study points: Data from an earlier analysis indicated that most TCR beta V segments were productive either about 90% or about 30% of the time.

Primers included in the PCR were 60 Vbeta and 13 Jbeta primers. Clones were read by immunoSEQ multiplex PCR, and TCRdb kept only the in-frame ones, dropping some. The sample table sets out more than 35,000 clones. CDR1 is SGHRS and CDR2 is YFSETQ in the germline V gene. V dropped 4 bases and J dropped 0; count of bases not matched to a gene: 9. This CDR3 comprises 16 residues. Remarks on this clone: Antigen: not known.

Sequencing was performed on PBMCs. The chain combines TRBV5-1 with TRBJ2-5; 7 bases align to TRBD1. The source of this sequence is a man aged 25-45 years in good health and CMV-seronegative. The CDR3 DNA reads TGCGCCAGCAGCCCAATCCCCGGGACAGACCAAGAGACCCAGTACTTC. Translating it yields CASSPIPGTDQETQYF.